The sequence of this TCR beta chain was determined in a study of OX40 agonist ivuxolimab in advanced cancers. Overall study context: Dose-escalation patients were diagnosed with hepatocellular carcinoma, melanoma, renal cell cancer or head and neck cancer. Study-wide points: Expanded clones belonging to CD8+ T cells outnumbered, on average, those of CD4+.

The CDR3 sequence is 16 residues long. Trimming removed 1 base at V and 3 bases at J, with 13 bases between. Prior autoimmune disease or systemic immunosuppression barred patients. At cycle 4 day 1, cycle 7 day 1, and baseline, blood was sampled. Only in-frame clones appear in the TCRdb table, and some are missing; sequencing was by immunoSEQ multiplex PCR. The repertoire holds around 76,000 clones, 85% seen once, with over 4.5% in the top ten. Of note for this clone: Its specificity is not known.

The chain employs TRBV5-3 and TRBJ1-4, with D hard to call. TRBV5-3 is recorded as an ORF, its role being uncertain. The material sequenced was CD4+ or CD8+ T cells sorted from blood, taken in a trial of the OX40 agonist ivuxolimab. This TCR derives from an adult with an advanced solid tumor such as melanoma, head and neck, liver or kidney cancer. The CDR3 loop is CARSLRFRASNEKLFF. CDR3 bases: TGTGCCAGAAGCTTGCGTTTTCGTGCTTCTAATGAAAAACTGTTTTTT.